This is a list of T cell receptor beta chains from one sample in a study of blood T cells in healthy people across ages. TCRdb redid the calling of the 5' RACE reads with MiXCR, one entry per CDR3 protein. The sample records over a million distinct CDR3 sequences, 40% to 45% being singletons. Sequencing was carried out using blood. The receptors stem from a woman between 18 and 30 years old in good health. CDR3s include the opening cysteine and the closing phenylalanine or tryptophan. The order of the fields is V gene, D gene, J gene, clone size, CDR3 protein, CDR3 DNA. The D gene is left open where the match is weak. Expanded clones are given a class, and other clones once, few, many or no size at all.

V gene: TRBV7-2; D gene: TRBD1; J gene: TRBJ1-2; clone size: .; CDR3 protein: CASSARTGGGYTF; CDR3 DNA: TGTGCCAGCAGCGCCCGGACAGGGGGTGGCTACACCTTC
V gene: TRBV20-1; D gene: .; J gene: TRBJ1-1; clone size: .; CDR3 protein: CSARGTAYTEAFF; CDR3 DNA: TGCAGTGCTAGAGGGACAGCCTACACTGAAGCTTTCTTT
V gene: TRBV7-9; D gene: .; J gene: TRBJ1-4; clone size: once; CDR3 protein: CASSQPGRKNEKLFF; CDR3 DNA: TGTGCCAGCAGCCAACCGGGACGGAAGAATGAAAAACTGTTTTTT
V gene: TRBV6-1; D gene: TRBD2; J gene: TRBJ2-7; clone size: few; CDR3 protein: CASSERFGGTSYEQYF; CDR3 DNA: TGTGCCAGCAGTGAACGGTTCGGGGGGACCTCCTACGAGCAGTACTTC
V gene: TRBV15; D gene: .; J gene: TRBJ2-1; clone size: few; CDR3 protein: CATSINRANEQFF; CDR3 DNA: TGTGCCACCAGCATCAACCGGGCGAATGAGCAGTTCTTC
V gene: TRBV20-1; D gene: TRBD2; J gene: TRBJ2-7; clone size: .; CDR3 protein: CSARDVTSYYEQYF; CDR3 DNA: TGCAGTGCTAGAGACGTGACTAGCTACTACGAGCAGTACTTC
V gene: TRBV29-1; D gene: .; J gene: TRBJ1-1; clone size: few; CDR3 protein: CSVDGLRGTEAFF; CDR3 DNA: TGCAGCGTTGATGGGCTCCGGGGGACTGAAGCTTTCTTT
V gene: TRBV6-2/TRBV6-3; D gene: .; J gene: TRBJ2-1; clone size: many; CDR3 protein: CASSTTGEPYNEQFF; CDR3 DNA: TGTGCCAGCAGCACTACGGGAGAACCCTACAATGAGCAGTTCTTC
V gene: TRBV4-2; D gene: .; J gene: TRBJ2-7; clone size: once; CDR3 protein: CASSQAATGPDSYEQYF; CDR3 DNA: TGTGCCAGCAGCCAAGCGGCGACGGGGCCTGACTCCTACGAGCAGTACTTC
V gene: TRBV15; D gene: .; J gene: TRBJ2-2; clone size: .; CDR3 protein: CATSRGGASTGELFF; CDR3 DNA: TGTGCCACCAGCAGAGGAGGAGCGAGCACCGGGGAGCTGTTTTTT
V gene: TRBV18; D gene: .; J gene: TRBJ2-7; clone size: .; CDR3 protein: CASSLRGDVSYEQYF; CDR3 DNA: TGTGCCAGTTCGCTTAGAGGGGACGTCTCCTACGAGCAGTACTTC
V gene: TRBV18; D gene: .; J gene: TRBJ2-3; clone size: .; CDR3 protein: CASSPVQGPDTQYF; CDR3 DNA: TGTGCCAGCTCACCAGTACAGGGTCCAGATACGCAGTATTTT
V gene: TRBV4-3; D gene: .; J gene: TRBJ2-2; clone size: .; CDR3 protein: CASSQDGRVIGELFF; CDR3 DNA: TGCGCCAGCAGCCAAGACGGCAGGGTGATCGGGGAGCTGTTTTTT
V gene: TRBV6-5; D gene: TRBD1; J gene: TRBJ1-2; clone size: .; CDR3 protein: CASKPGTGSGYTF; CDR3 DNA: TGTGCCAGCAAACCAGGGACAGGGAGTGGCTACACCTTC
V gene: TRBV7-9; D gene: .; J gene: TRBJ2-4; clone size: .; CDR3 protein: CASSLPGESIQYF; CDR3 DNA: TGTGCCAGCAGCCTCCCGGGGGAAAGCATTCAGTACTTC
V gene: TRBV10-2; D gene: TRBD2; J gene: TRBJ2-1; clone size: .; CDR3 protein: CASSETGTSDYNEQFF; CDR3 DNA: TGCGCCAGCAGTGAGACCGGGACTAGCGACTATAATGAGCAGTTCTTC
V gene: TRBV18; D gene: TRBD1; J gene: TRBJ1-2; clone size: few; CDR3 protein: CASSPGTGDPYGYTF; CDR3 DNA: TGTGCCAGCTCACCGGGGACAGGGGACCCCTATGGCTACACCTTC
V gene: TRBV7-2; D gene: .; J gene: TRBJ2-3; clone size: few; CDR3 protein: CASTPSGPGTSTQYF; CDR3 DNA: TGTGCCAGCACCCCTTCGGGACCCGGGACCAGTACGCAGTATTTT
V gene: TRBV5-1; D gene: .; J gene: TRBJ2-7; clone size: few; CDR3 protein: CASRQASGTPYEQYF; CDR3 DNA: TGCGCCAGCAGACAAGCATCCGGGACACCTTACGAGCAGTACTTC
V gene: TRBV9; D gene: TRBD1; J gene: TRBJ2-1; clone size: .; CDR3 protein: CASSVGGRGTYNEQFF; CDR3 DNA: TGTGCCAGCAGCGTAGGGGGCAGGGGGACCTACAATGAGCAGTTCTTC
V gene: TRBV4-1; D gene: TRBD1; J gene: TRBJ1-2; clone size: once; CDR3 protein: CASSQPGTGNYGYTF; CDR3 DNA: TGCGCCAGCAGCCAACCCGGGACAGGCAACTATGGCTACACCTTC
V gene: TRBV30; D gene: .; J gene: TRBJ1-1; clone size: .; CDR3 protein: CALDFGEREAFF; CDR3 DNA: TGTGCCCTCGACTTCGGCGAACGCGAAGCTTTCTTT
V gene: TRBV4-1; D gene: .; J gene: TRBJ1-2; clone size: .; CDR3 protein: CASSQVVQERYGYTF; CDR3 DNA: TGCGCCAGCAGCCAAGTTGTACAGGAGAGGTATGGCTACACCTTC
V gene: TRBV20-1; D gene: .; J gene: TRBJ2-7; clone size: few; CDR3 protein: CSARYPATYEQYF; CDR3 DNA: TGCAGTGCTAGATACCCGGCGACCTACGAGCAGTACTTC
V gene: TRBV20-1; D gene: .; J gene: TRBJ1-1; clone size: .; CDR3 protein: CSARSLNTEAFF; CDR3 DNA: TGCAGTGCTAGATCCTTAAACACTGAAGCTTTCTTT
V gene: TRBV18; D gene: .; J gene: TRBJ2-2; clone size: .; CDR3 protein: CASSPSSTGELFF; CDR3 DNA: TGTGCCAGCTCTCCCTCGAGCACCGGGGAGCTGTTTTTT
V gene: TRBV20-1; D gene: .; J gene: TRBJ2-7; clone size: .; CDR3 protein: CSARDSRSFYNEQYF; CDR3 DNA: TGCAGTGCTAGAGATTCCCGTTCTTTCTACAATGAGCAGTACTTC
V gene: TRBV12-3/TRBV12-4; D gene: .; J gene: TRBJ1-5; clone size: .; CDR3 protein: CASGSSGGLSQPQHF; CDR3 DNA: TGTGCCAGCGGTTCTTCGGGGGGGTTGAGTCAGCCCCAGCATTTT
V gene: TRBV20-1; D gene: TRBD1; J gene: TRBJ1-1; clone size: .; CDR3 protein: CSAKKTGALDTEAFF; CDR3 DNA: TGCAGTGCGAAGAAAACAGGGGCTTTGGACACTGAAGCTTTCTTT
V gene: TRBV7-3; D gene: TRBD2; J gene: TRBJ2-1; clone size: few; CDR3 protein: CASSQFGTGGVGHEQFF; CDR3 DNA: TGTGCCAGCAGCCAGTTTGGGACGGGAGGGGTTGGACATGAGCAGTTCTTC
V gene: TRBV4-1; D gene: .; J gene: TRBJ2-7; clone size: .; CDR3 protein: CASSGAVGPYEQYF; CDR3 DNA: TGCGCCAGCAGCGGGGCTGTGGGGCCCTACGAGCAGTACTTC
V gene: TRBV12-3/TRBV12-4; D gene: TRBD1; J gene: TRBJ1-3; clone size: .; CDR3 protein: CASRDTGERNTIYF; CDR3 DNA: TGTGCCAGCAGAGATACAGGGGAGAGAAACACCATATATTTT
V gene: TRBV20-1; D gene: .; J gene: TRBJ1-2; clone size: few; CDR3 protein: CSARDRGLYGYTF; CDR3 DNA: TGCAGTGCTAGAGACAGGGGCCTGTATGGCTACACCTTC
V gene: TRBV9; D gene: .; J gene: TRBJ1-5; clone size: many; CDR3 protein: CASSVVQLQPQHF; CDR3 DNA: TGTGCCAGCAGCGTAGTACAGCTTCAGCCCCAGCATTTT
V gene: TRBV2; D gene: TRBD2; J gene: TRBJ2-2; clone size: few; CDR3 protein: CASQGRGAGTGELFF; CDR3 DNA: TGTGCCAGCCAGGGGCGGGGGGCTGGAACCGGGGAGCTGTTTTTT
V gene: TRBV7-9; D gene: .; J gene: TRBJ1-1; clone size: few; CDR3 protein: CASIGEQTEAFF; CDR3 DNA: TGTGCCAGCATAGGAGAACAGACTGAAGCTTTCTTT
V gene: TRBV29-1; D gene: TRBD2; J gene: TRBJ2-7; clone size: .; CDR3 protein: CSVAGTSGGPTYEQYF; CDR3 DNA: TGCAGCGTTGCCGGGACTAGCGGGGGGCCCACCTACGAGCAGTACTTC
V gene: TRBV7-8; D gene: TRBD1; J gene: TRBJ2-7; clone size: .; CDR3 protein: CASSQGFLQGRRGYEQYF; CDR3 DNA: TGTGCCAGCAGCCAAGGCTTCCTACAGGGGCGTCGGGGTTACGAGCAGTACTTC
V gene: TRBV28; D gene: .; J gene: TRBJ1-1; clone size: few; CDR3 protein: CASRDHMNTEAFF; CDR3 DNA: TGTGCCAGCAGAGACCACATGAACACTGAAGCTTTCTTT
V gene: TRBV4-3; D gene: .; J gene: TRBJ2-3; clone size: few; CDR3 protein: CASSPWGITDTQYF; CDR3 DNA: TGCGCCAGCAGCCCCTGGGGGATCACAGATACGCAGTATTTT
V gene: TRBV7-2; D gene: TRBD1; J gene: TRBJ1-2; clone size: few; CDR3 protein: CASSFTRQGAGGYTF; CDR3 DNA: TGTGCCAGCAGCTTCACCCGCCAGGGGGCTGGTGGCTACACCTTC
V gene: TRBV7-8; D gene: TRBD1; J gene: TRBJ2-4; clone size: .; CDR3 protein: CASSPLGDRGQLRRNLQYF; CDR3 DNA: TGTGCCAGCAGCCCCCTCGGGGACAGGGGGCAATTAAGGCGAAACCTTCAGTACTTC
V gene: TRBV19; D gene: TRBD2; J gene: TRBJ2-5; clone size: .; CDR3 protein: CASSIRRTSGQETQYF; CDR3 DNA: TGTGCCAGTAGTATCCGCCGGACTAGCGGGCAAGAGACCCAGTACTTC
V gene: TRBV5-1; D gene: TRBD2; J gene: TRBJ2-5; clone size: few; CDR3 protein: CASSFGTSGFETQYF; CDR3 DNA: TGCGCCAGCAGCTTCGGGACTAGCGGGTTTGAGACCCAGTACTTC
V gene: TRBV15; D gene: .; J gene: TRBJ2-7; clone size: .; CDR3 protein: CATSRGRGSQYF; CDR3 DNA: TGTGCCACCAGCAGAGGAAGAGGCTCCCAGTACTTC